This TCR beta chain was profiled in a study of blood T cell repertoires in COVID-19 (dated by TCRdb to about 2020). Study-wide context: Samples covering the acute and convalescent phases of COVID-19 were provided by collaborators in the United States, Italy and Spain. The material from the prospective study consisted of cDNA or gDNA derived from T cells, B-cell-depleted T cells, or PBMCs. The dataset comprised deeply sampled blood TCRbeta repertoires from subjects exposed to, actively infected with, or recovered from COVID-19. The repertoires were released in a freely available public database meant as a resource for research on the immune response to SARS-CoV-2. The samples were drawn from the first 160 participants of the ongoing ImmuneRACE study and from over a thousand subjects provided by 6 global collaborators. Nearly every sample came with metadata listing a de-identified subject ID, COVID-19 status, age in years and sex. HLA class I and class II types, where available, came from metadata supplied by the sample provider rather than from assay-based typing. The paper's findings and limits, for the study overall: The quantity of clinical and demographic metadata differed by source and by participant and was supplied without curation.

V is shortened by 3 bases, J by 3 bases, and the region joining them spans 8 bases. CDR1 and CDR2 are read off the germline V gene as SGHTA and FQGNSA. The CDR3 covers 13 residues, taking in both the cysteine and the phenylalanine. Only the CDR3 portion is preserved as DNA: 39 bases, with reading frame beginning at the first base. In Seattle, one collaborating source enrolled patients while the infection was active and tracked those patients longitudinally over the course of disease. Whole blood was collected in K2EDTA tubes by collaborating institutions according to the institutions' own protocols. For TCRbeta analysis, collaborators shipped samples in one of three forms: frozen whole blood, isolated PBMCs, or DNA extracted from either of those sample types. At least ten counts were recorded for this clone. Its antigen target is currently unknown. Base qualities are not provided; no much larger clone lies one nucleotide away.

The immunoSEQ Assay, a bias-controlled multiplex PCR, was used to amplify TCRbeta CDR3 regions from genomic DNA. On the study's bioinformatics: The number of nucleated cells in each sample was estimated by amplification of reference gene primers within the assay. To quantify the absolute abundance of each unique TCRbeta CDR3 rearrangement, sequence reads were collapsed and filtered. For each sample, productive Simpson clonality was calculated as the square root of Simpson's diversity index over productive rearrangements. The immuneACCESS repertoire file appears here via TCRdb, limited to in-frame rearrangements. These files lack a portion of the clones; in checked studies, under half of the deficit traces to unresolved V genes, and the cause of the others is not known. The V and J calls and clone size were taken over from that table, and D and trimming were inferred from the DNA. This sample comprises hundreds of thousands of clones, roughly 91% of them detected only once. Of the sample, 11% falls within the top ten clones.

The TCR comes from a woman aged 30 to 39 with COVID-19, enrolled during active disease. The specimen was peripheral blood. The sequence links TRBV7-2 to TRBJ1-2, with TRBD1 as a weak D call on 6 bases. The sequence in DNA is TGTGCCAGCAGCTTGGACAGATACTATGGCTACACCTTC. It translates to CASSLDRYYGYTF.